These 16 T cell receptor beta chains originate from one sample sequenced in a study of blood T cell repertoires in COVID-19. Sequenced by immunoSEQ multiplex PCR; TCRdb stores in-frame clones only, minus some. The profile shows roughly 180,000 clones, approximately 77% of them singletons. Source material: peripheral blood. The receptors were sampled from a woman of 80 years or more with active or convalescent COVID-19.

This chain connects TRBV5-1 to TRBJ2-5; tentatively, D is TRBD1 (6 bases). V was cut by 2 bases and J by 2 bases, with 10 bases left in between. Per the germline V gene, CDR1 is SGHRS and CDR2 is YFSETQ. CDR3 size: 14 residues. The CDR3 protein is CASSLEQGQETQYF. In nucleotides, the CDR3 is TGCGCCAGCAGCTTAGAACAGGGACAAGAGACCCAGTACTTC. The full variable domain, completed using reference TRBV5-1 and TRBJ2-5, is KAGVTQTPRYLIKTRGQQVTLSCSPISGHRSVSWYQQTPGQGLQFLFEYFSETQRNKGNFPGRFSGRQFSNSRSEMNVSTLELGDSALYLCASSLEQGQETQYFGPGTRLLVL.

The chain uses TRBV6-2 or TRBV6-3 and TRBJ1-5; D possibly corresponds to TRBD1 (5 bases). Per the germline V gene, CDR1 is MNHEY and CDR2 is SVGEGT. The ends were cut back, 4 bases at V and 1 base at J, with 14 bases in the middle. CDR3 size: 16 residues. CDR3 in DNA: TGTGCCAGCAGTTTCCCTGGCCAGGGAAGCAATCAGCCCCAGCATTTT. Amino acid sequence: CASSFPGQGSNQPQHF.

This clone was recorded a few times. The chain couples TRBV5-6 to TRBJ1-4; TRBD1 agrees at 7 bases. In germline, CDR1 is SGHDT, CDR2 YYEEEE. This CDR3 spans 15 amino acids. After removal of 4 bases from V and 2 bases from J, the junction contained 5 bases not matched to a gene. CDR3 sequence (DNA): TGTGCCAGCAGCGGGACACAGGGGACTAATGAAAAACTGTTTTTT. It yields the protein CASSGTQGTNEKLFF. Together with reference TRBV5-6 and TRBJ1-4, the CDR3 gives the full variable domain: DAGVTQSPTHLIKTRGQQVTLRCSPKSGHDTVSWYQQALGQGPQFIFQYYEEEERQRGNFPDRFSGHQFPNYSSELNVNALLLGDSALYLCASSGTQGTNEKLFFGSGTQLSVL.

The V call is TRBV10-3, the J call TRBJ2-7; 7 positions match TRBD2. There are 14 residues in the CDR3. From germline, CDR1 is ENHRY and CDR2 SYGVKD. J was trimmed by 2 bases and V by 7 bases; bases with no gene match: 8. The CDR3 nucleotides read TGTGCCATCACCCCTAGCGGCCCTCCCTACGAGCAGTACTTC. It translates to CAITPSGPPYEQYF.

The V gene is TRBV15, the J gene TRBJ2-5; 8 bases fit TRBD1. V shed 5 bases and J 5 bases; nucleotides not matched to a gene: 4. CDR3 length equals 13 residues. Germline values: CDR1 LNHNV, CDR2 YYDKDF (reference sequence). CDR3 region: CATSVRQGETQYF. CDR3 sequence (DNA): TGTGCCACCAGCGTTCGACAGGGGGAGACCCAGTACTTC.

The chain carries TRBV10-3 and TRBJ2-1; possible D gene TRBD2, 6 bases. Germline-derived CDR1 and CDR2 are ENHRY and SYGVKD. V was cut by 2 bases and J by 10 bases, with 9 bases left in between. The CDR3 contains 12 residues. This chain's CDR3 is CAISEAEGEQFF. Here the CDR3 DNA reads TGTGCCATCAGTGAGGCGGAGGGGGAGCAGTTCTTC.

The genes are TRBV27 and TRBJ1-1, with a possible D match to TRBD1 (6 bases). This CDR3 spans 13 amino acids. Germline V lookup: CDR1 MNHEY, CDR2 SMNVEV (reference sequence). V was cut by 9 bases and J by 1 base, with 12 bases left in between. The chain's CDR3 is CASNRAGNTEAFF. CDR3 nucleotides: TGTGCCAGTAACAGGGCGGGGAACACTGAAGCTTTCTTT.

The CDR3 DNA is TGTGCCAGCAGCCAAGGGACAGGGGGACGTGAAAAACTGTTTTTT. This encodes CASSQGTGGREKLFF. V usage is TRBV9 and J usage is TRBJ1-4, with TRBD1 matching over 11 bases. J gave up 7 bases and V 4 bases, and 6 bases lay outside the gene matches. Per the germline V gene, CDR1 is SGDLS and CDR2 is YYNGEE. The CDR3 has 15 residues.

V is TRBV18 and J is TRBJ1-3; D is uncertain. CDR1 and CDR2 from the germline V gene are KGHSH and LQKENI. Trimming pared 3 bases from V and 0 bases from J, leaving 9 bases between. CDR3 length: 15 residues. The CDR3 spells CASSPSGDSGNTIYF. The CDR3, as DNA: TGTGCCAGCTCACCCTCCGGAGACTCTGGAAACACCATATATTTT.

The chain uses TRBV2 and TRBJ2-7, with D possibly being TRBD1 (6 bases). The CDR3 totals 17 residues. V lost 0 bases, J lost 2 bases, and 17 bases lay in between. Germline V CDR1 and CDR2: SNHLY, FYNNEI. The CDR3 loop reads CASSEAALGTLTYEQYF. The CDR3 nucleotides read TGTGCCAGCAGTGAAGCGGCACTCGGGACACTTACCTACGAGCAGTACTTC.

The chain is built from TRBV6-5 and TRBJ1-5, with 8 bases matching TRBD1. V shed 6 bases, J shed 6 bases, and the junction held 7 bases outside the gene matches. The V gene's germline CDR1 is MNHEY and CDR2 SVGAGI. CDR3 length: 14 residues. The CDR3 region has the DNA TGTGCCAGCAGAGCGACAGGGGACGGTCAGCCCCAGCATTTT. It specifies CASRATGDGQPQHF.

This chain uses TRBV19 with TRBJ2-2; D is perhaps TRBD1 (5 bases). The CDR3 runs 13 residues. Trimming removed 5 bases at V and 5 bases at J, with 9 bases between. Germline loops: CDR1 LNHDA, CDR2 SQIVND (reference sequence). This CDR3 reads CASSARVTGELFF. The CDR3 nucleotides are TGTGCCAGTAGTGCCAGGGTTACCGGGGAGCTGTTTTTT.

The DNA of the CDR3 is TGTGCCAGTAGTAAACCCTCAGGGTCCCTTTATGGCTACACCTTC. As protein: CASSKPSGSLYGYTF. The chain joins TRBV19 to TRBJ1-2; possible D gene TRBD1, 5 bases. Per the germline V gene, CDR1 is LNHDA and CDR2 is SQIVND (reference sequence). The CDR3 length is 15 residues. The germline V and J ends were trimmed by 4 bases and 5 bases, with 17 bases remaining between them.

This clone was detected once. The genes are TRBV4-1 and TRBJ2-1; 11 bases match TRBD2. The CDR3 extends over 16 amino acids. After removal of 0 bases from V and 7 bases from J, the junction contained 5 bases not matched to a gene. Germline V gene data show CDR1 as MGHRA and CDR2 as YSYEKL. The CDR3 protein is CASSQDSSGRANEQFF. The CDR3 DNA is TGCGCCAGCAGCCAAGATAGTAGCGGGAGGGCGAATGAGCAGTTCTTC.

The chain couples TRBV9 to TRBJ2-1; 13 bases agree with TRBD2. V was clipped by 4 bases and J by 5 bases; unmatched bases: 9. The CDR3 spans 17 residues. Germline CDR1 and CDR2: SGDLS and YYNGEE. The CDR3 DNA follows: TGTGCCAGCAGCCCACCGCCGGGACTAGCGGGAAACAATGAGCAGTTCTTC. Its protein product is CASSPPPGLAGNNEQFF.

The genes are TRBV14 and TRBJ2-7; D may be TRBD2 (5 bases). The CDR3 extends over 17 amino acids. Germline values: CDR1 SGHDN, CDR2 FVKESK. Trimming pared 4 bases from V and 5 bases from J, leaving 24 bases between. The CDR3 DNA reads as TGTGCCAGCAGCCTGGGAACTTCCATAAGGGAGCTGAACGAGCAGTACTTC. Translation gives CASSLGTSIRELNEQYF.